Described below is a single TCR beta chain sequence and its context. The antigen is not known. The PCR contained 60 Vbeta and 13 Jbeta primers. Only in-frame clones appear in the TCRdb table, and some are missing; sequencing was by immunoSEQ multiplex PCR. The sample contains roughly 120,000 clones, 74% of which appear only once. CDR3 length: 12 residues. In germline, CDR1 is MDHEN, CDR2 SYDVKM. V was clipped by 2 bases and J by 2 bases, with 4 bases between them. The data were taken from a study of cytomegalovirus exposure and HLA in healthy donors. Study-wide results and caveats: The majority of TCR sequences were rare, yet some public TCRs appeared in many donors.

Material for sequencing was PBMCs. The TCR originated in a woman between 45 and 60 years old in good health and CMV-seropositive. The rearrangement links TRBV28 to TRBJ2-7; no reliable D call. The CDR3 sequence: CASSLAAYEQYF. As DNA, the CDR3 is TGTGCCAGCAGTTTAGCGGCCTACGAGCAGTACTTC.